This note documents a single T cell receptor beta chain sequence. Its recognized antigen is unknown. Base qualities are missing; no much larger clone stands one base away. This specimen comes from a study of cytomegalovirus exposure and HLA in healthy donors (dated by TCRdb to about 2017). Context from the whole study: In an earlier analysis of approximately 500 of the donors, 276 Gb of sequence data and roughly 100 million unique TCR beta sequences from roughly 190 million T cells were reported. Donor age, sex, ethnicity and CMV serostatus were compiled together with the repertoire data. A later genetic analysis used genome-wide SNP genotypes for about 65% of the roughly 670 donors, treating that subset as a discovery cohort. Five DR-DQ haplotypes were handled as single units for association and clustering, since linkage in the cohort was strong. In the later analysis, no new phenotypic data were used to find candidate immune exposures; instead, reliance was placed on TCR beta sequences and their occurrence across donors. The aim of the study was to test whether cataloging public T cell receptors could identify signatures of past pathogen exposure. Besides the first cohort of around 670 subjects, a separate validation cohort made up of about 120 different subjects was used. Every discovery cohort repertoire had been produced on one sequencing platform. To decide whether each TCR beta V gene segment behaved as functional or pseudogenic, an earlier analysis of some 580 of the donors relied on high-throughput TCR beta sequencing. Typing coverage differed by locus: A, B, C, DRB1 and DQB1 were typed in about 620-640 donors, DQA1 in 500 to 550, DPA1 in approximately 610, and DPB1 in just under 480. The study used immunosequencing to profile the T cell repertoires of approximately 690 subjects and linked those repertoires to cytomegalovirus serostatus. Across some 400 genotyped donors of the cohort, an average of roughly 250,000 unique TCR beta nucleotide sequences per donor were sequenced, and around 19% of those sequences were non-productive. Among the 398 genotyped donors, 75% to 90% belonged to the genetic ancestry cluster associated with self-reported Caucasian donors. In a later analysis, previously published TCR beta repertoires from 550 to 700 donors were re-analyzed and high-resolution HLA genotyping was added so that TCR occurrence patterns could be studied. About 300 gigabases of sequencing data and 70 million to 100 million unique TCR sequences were included in an early release covering several hundred HLA-typed donors. To predict cytomegalovirus infection status, the study brought together high-throughput TCR immunosequencing, statistical association of individual TCRs with disease status, and machine learning. Class I and class II HLA loci were covered by the typing at four-digit resolution.

The paper's findings and limits, for the study overall: The classifier was reported to diagnose cytomegalovirus status with high specificity and sensitivity in both the original cohort and the validation cohort. According to the authors, the approach could potentially be generalized to other disease states and immunological phenotypes. The study listed over 150 TCR beta chains as associated with cytomegalovirus. Several of the top co-occurrence clusters appeared to be linked to parvovirus B19, influenza, CMV and Epstein-Barr virus, according to a later analysis. Correlated functional status among segregating V segments might be attributable to linkage disequilibrium, but an unknown experimental factor could not be ruled out. A later genetic analysis associated a missense DCLRE1C variant with V-gene and J-gene trimming of TCR beta chains, and an independent cohort replicated the association. Sequencing depth was assumed to be roughly uniform across donors in the presence/absence analyses, though that assumption may not hold. Some IMGT-functional V segments, including TRBV6-2 and TRBV6-3, could not be distinguished by the 87-base-pair reads and were therefore excluded. Most TCR sequences were observed very rarely across donors, whereas some public TCRs were present in many individuals. A later genetic analysis reported fewer N-insertions in productive TCRs among donors in an Asian-associated ancestry cluster than the roughly 640-donor mean. In a later analysis, most CMV-associated TCR beta chains were found to appear HLA-restricted, with HLA associations seemingly driven largely by CMV exposure. The sequencing pipeline was judged likely to have produced a cluster of highly shared sequence variants as a technical artifact. Roughly 17 rarely observed V segments, including chromosome 9 orphons, were excluded from the earlier analysis of several hundred of the donors because counts were too low. A few of the identified cytomegalovirus-associated TCR beta chains were confirmed in vitro to be specific for cytomegalovirus antigens. A further reported finding was that TCR beta sequences accurately predicted the HLA-A and HLA-B alleles for most subjects in the first cohort. In this cohort, only TCR beta chains were sequenced, and detectable features were limited by the absence of alpha or paired-chain data. A later analysis associated around 16,000 TCR beta sequences with specific HLA alleles at a false discovery rate of 0.05. When HLA alleles, especially DR and DQ, strongly co-occurred, TCR associations were difficult to assign to individual alleles. Immune exposure information for the cohort was limited to CMV serostatus. Compared with equally common non-associated chains, HLA-associated TCR beta chains in a later analysis were more clonally expanded and had lower generation probabilities. Because HLA typing was unavailable for some donors at each locus, only the typed subset was used in association tests. In an earlier analysis of fewer than 700 of the donors, most TCR beta V segments appeared in productive rearrangements about 87% or about 30% of the time, broadly matching IMGT annotations. In a later analysis, TCR association rates were found to vary across HLA loci, with the most associated TCRs seen for DRB1 alleles and the fewest for HLA-C alleles.

Libraries were built with the immunoSEQ multiplex PCR assay. For the multiplex PCR, a mixture combining 60 forward primers for TCR Vbeta segments and 13 reverse primers for TCR Jbeta segments was used. Amplification of the CDR3 region of rearranged TCR beta genes was performed with a multiplex PCR assay on genomic DNA. On the Illumina HiSeq System, the amplified TCR beta libraries were sequenced as 87-base-pair reads. As for how the authors treated the data: A later analysis counted about 82 million unique TCR beta chains across the 550 to 750 repertoires, and 10 million to 11 million of these chains were shared by at least two donors. Raw reads were error-corrected and collapsed into unique sequences with a nearest-neighbor algorithm that merged closely related sequences to remove PCR and sequencing errors. CDR3 sequences were aligned to IMGT reference sequences to assign V, D and J gene segments. For a sequence to be retained, at least a six-nucleotide match to both a V gene segment and a J gene segment was required. Rearrangements were classified as productive when the CDR3 lacked stop codons and remained in frame with V and J, and all other rearrangements were classified as non-productive. Following IMGT convention, CDR3 was defined as the stretch from the second conserved V-encoded cysteine up to the conserved J-encoded phenylalanine. The earlier analysis of 500 to 600 of the donors excluded sequences that lacked an unambiguous match to a single V gene segment. An earlier analysis of some 610 of the donors called V segments functional above 56.7% productive rearrangements and segregating when the between-donor standard deviation exceeded 5%. A statistical classification framework was built to diagnose cytomegalovirus status from the catalog of TCR beta chain sequences. A later analysis assigned V and J genes by comparing TCR nucleotide sequences with IMGT/GENE-DB human TR gene sequences. A later analysis assigned CDR3 sequences and most-parsimonious VDJ recombination scenarios with the TCRdist pipeline. A later analysis defined each TCR beta chain by its CDR3 amino acid sequence plus V-gene family, and excluded reads lacking a unique V-gene family. A later analysis removed over 500 highly shared, low-generation-probability nucleotide sequences to deal with suspected cross-contamination and a sequencing artifact. A later analysis calculated a clonal expansion index for each public chain from normalized within-repertoire ranks of inferred template counts. Generation probabilities in a later analysis came from a VDJ recombination model fitted to out-of-frame rearrangements, and those results were checked against IGoR. Hypergeometric tests were used in a later analysis to score TCR-TCR, TCR-HLA and TCR-CMV co-occurrence, with a repertoire-size bias correction applied to the TCR pairs. False discovery rates were estimated in a later analysis by permuting HLA or CMV assignments 20 times. In a later analysis, co-occurring TCRs were grouped using DBSCAN, with TCRdist sequence similarity added in when clustering inside HLA-allele-positive subsets. Co-occurrence clustering excluded repertoires with fewer than 30,000 or more than 120,000 public chains, plus five with anomalous nucleotide sharing. In TCRdb, the immuneACCESS table is reduced to in-frame sequences with V and J assigned. These tables do not hold every clone; where another copy was compared, an unresolved V gene accounts for under half, and the others remain unexplained. The DNA gave D and trimming, while V, J and clone size come from that table. Recorded for this sample are more than 150,000 clones; 70% to 80% of them occurred a single time. Around 1.5% of the sample comes from the top ten.

Its CDR3 holds 14 amino acids, cysteine through phenylalanine. The only DNA kept is the CDR3, 42 bases in frame from the first base. Looking up the germline V gene (reference sequence) yields CDR1 SEHNR and CDR2 FQNEAQ. V loses 5 bases of germline sequence and J loses 7 bases, and the interval between the two ends is 15 bases. The cohort consisted of 650 to 700 healthy bone marrow donors. At the time of sampling, all cohort members were nominally healthy, though unrecorded immune exposures were likely present. The donor tested CMV seronegative, placing the donor among the 350 or so seronegative members of the cohort. Every donor gave a peripheral blood sample, and the peripheral blood mononuclear cells from that sample were used for TCR beta sequencing. The Qiagen DNeasy Blood Extraction Kit was used to extract genomic DNA from the blood cell samples.

Sequencing was done on a sample of PBMCs. The TCR sequence derives from a man between 18 and 29 years old in good health and CMV-seronegative. Recombination joined TRBV7-9 with TRBJ2-1, and perhaps TRBD1 as D gene, on 6 matching bases. The CDR3 reads as follows: CASSNAGTRNEQFF. DNA sequence: TGTGCCAGCAGCAACGCCGGGACAAGGAATGAGCAGTTCTTC.